This T cell receptor (beta chain) was identified during a study of blood T cells in healthy people across ages. On the study more broadly: Template switching caught about one barcoded beta molecule for each two T cells.

A sample-barcoded 5' primer and a J-beta primer mix were used in a second PCR of roughly 6 to 11 cycles. Each CDR3 protein is one row after TCRdb ran MiXCR on the 5' RACE reads. The table includes 1.5 million to 2 million distinct CDR3 sequences, about 50% detected once. Germline CDR1 is LGHDT and CDR2 is YNNKEL (reference sequence). The CDR3 spans 13 residues. The chain has TRBV3-1 and TRBJ2-4, with D perhaps matching TRBD2 (6 bases). TRBJ2-7 matches the DNA end more closely, so the J call is doubtful. The origin of this receptor is a woman between 40 and 50 years old in good health. Sequencing was done on a sample of blood. DNA for the CDR3: TGTGCCAGCAGCCAAGCCGGGGGAGACGAGCAGTACTTC. This gives the protein CASSQAGGDEQYF.